The 2 T cell receptor beta chains below come from one sample, sequenced in a study of low-dose radiotherapy and immunotherapy resistance in tumors. TRAV- and TRBV-specific primers, spanning alpha and beta chains, primed first-strand cDNA. TCR amplification used 15 to 20 PCR cycles, a constant-region primer and a V-primer adapter. TCRdb fed the reads into MiXCR, producing one record per CDR3 protein. The sample comprises over 15,000 distinct CDR3 sequences, 70% of which are singletons, and approximately 6% rests with the top ten. Receptors were obtained from a human donor with advanced metastatic prostate, ovarian, gallbladder or colorectal cancer (not recorded which). This table probably holds off-target reads from a library built for another chain.

As concerns this clonotype: Relative to the germline gene, one junction end is altered; a read error may explain this. This chain connects TRBV2 to TRBJ2-1, with 8 bases fitting TRBD2. The germline gives CDR1 SNHLY, CDR2 FYNNEI. The CDR3 consists of 15 residues. The CDR3 bases are TGTGCCAGCTCCCTGCGGGAGGCCCATTACAGTGAGCAGTTCTTC. Protein product: CASSLREAHYSEQFF.

This chain connects TRBV5-6 to TRBJ2-1, with 11 bases lining up with TRBD2. The CDR3 sequence is 17 residues long. V lost 3 bases to trimming and J lost 4 bases; unmatched junction nucleotides: 9. Germline loops: CDR1 SGHDT, CDR2 YYEEEE. This CDR3 is CASSWHSGTSGYNEQFF. The CDR3 DNA follows: TGTGCCAGCAGCTGGCACTCCGGGACTAGCGGATACAATGAGCAGTTCTTC. The complete variable domain, with remaining parts taken from reference TRBV5-6 and TRBJ2-1, reads DAGVTQSPTHLIKTRGQQVTLRCSPKSGHDTVSWYQQALGQGPQFIFQYYEEEERQRGNFPDRFSGHQFPNYSSELNVNALLLGDSALYLCASSWHSGTSGYNEQFFGPGTRLTVL.